The 17 T cell receptor beta chains presented below share a single source sample, sequenced in a study of T cells in Graves' hyperthyroidism and ophthalmopathy. Amplification targeted TCR beta CDR3 regions from RNA transcripts. HTBI primers drove first-round RT-PCR of the TCR CDR3. TCRdb redid the calling of the multiplex PCR reads with MiXCR, one entry per CDR3 protein. This table holds a few hundred thousand distinct CDR3 sequences, approximately 20% found once. Material for sequencing was blood. These receptors were obtained from a man aged 40-55 years with Graves' hyperthyroidism.

The J gene is TRBJ2-2, the V gene TRBV7-2; the D is unclear. This CDR3 comprises 14 residues. The V end was cut by 1 base, the J end by 4 bases, with 7 bases between. Per the germline V gene, CDR1 is SGHTA and CDR2 is FQGNSA. The CDR3 DNA reads TGTGCCAGCAGCTTAGTAGGTGCCACCGGGGAGCTGTTTTTT. Its protein is CASSLVGATGELFF.

Of note for this clonotype: Germline and junction disagree at one end, which may indicate a read error. The rearrangement uses TRBV24-1 and TRBJ2-5; a possible D gene is TRBD2 (5 bases). The CDR3 length is 12 residues. CDR1 is KGHDR and CDR2 is SFDVKD in the germline V gene. The CDR3 here is CATSDGREAQYF. As DNA, the CDR3 is TGTGCCACCAGTGATGGGAGAGAGGCCCAGTACTTC.

This clonotype was seen repeatedly, ten times or more. This sequence joins TRBV2 and TRBJ2-7; D uncertain. The germline CDR1 and CDR2 sequences are SNHLY and FYNNEI. The CDR3 has 14 residues. The germline V and J ends were trimmed by 10 bases and 1 base, with 17 bases remaining between them. The CDR3 DNA reads as TGTGCCACCGCTGGTGGTCTGAGGTCCTACGAGCAGTACTTC. Translated: CATAGGLRSYEQYF. Together with reference TRBV2 and TRBJ2-7, the CDR3 gives the full variable domain: EPEVTQTPSHQVTQMGQEVILRCVPISNHLYFYWYRQILGQKVEFLVSFYNNEISEKSEIFDDQFSVERPDGSNFTLKIRSTKLEDSAMYFCATAGGLRSYEQYFGPGTRLTVT.

The chain uses TRBV11-2 and TRBJ1-6, with 8 positions matching TRBD1. Germline lookup yields CDR1 SGHAT and CDR2 FQNNGV. V lost 3 bases and J lost 9; bases outside the gene matches: 7. CDR3 size: 15 residues. The CDR3 DNA sequence: TGTGCCAGCAGCTTTTCAGGGGGCTTAGGTTCACCCCTCCACTTT. Residues: CASSFSGGLGSPLHF.

This sequence joins TRBV7-9 and TRBJ2-1; D may be TRBD1 (5 bases). The V end lost 2 bases, the J end lost 8 bases, and 16 bases lay between the germline ends. This CDR3 has 15 residues. Per germline, CDR1 SEHNR and CDR2 FQNEAQ (reference sequence). The CDR3 loop is CASSLSLRQYDEQFF. The CDR3, as DNA: TGTGCCAGCAGCTTATCACTGAGACAGTACGATGAGCAGTTCTTC.

This clonotype was counted at least ten times. The V gene is TRBV2, the J gene TRBJ2-3, with TRBD2 matching 11 bases. In germline, CDR1 is SNHLY, CDR2 FYNNEI. This CDR3 comprises 15 residues. V shed 6 bases and J 5 bases; nucleotides not matched to a gene: 7. CDR3 bases: TGTGCCAGCAGCTTCACTAGCGGGGGTAGAGATACGCAGTATTTT. It encodes CASSFTSGGRDTQYF.

This clonotype was counted many times. V is TRBV15 and J is TRBJ2-3; perhaps TRBD2 as D (6 bases). V lost 6 bases, J lost 5 bases, and 9 bases lay in between. Per germline, CDR1 LNHNV and CDR2 YYDKDF (reference sequence). The CDR3 has 12 residues. This chain's CDR3 is CATRGGRDTQYF. The CDR3 region has the DNA TGTGCCACCAGGGGGGGTAGAGATACGCAGTATTTT.

In this sample, this clonotype turned up many times. The chain employs TRBV20-1 and TRBJ1-5; 7 bases align to TRBD1. Germline CDR1 DFQATT, CDR2 SNEGSKA (reference sequence). The CDR3 covers 14 residues. V was pared by 3 bases and J by 5 bases, with 7 bases of the junction left unmatched. The CDR3 here is CSASSETGYQPQHF. The CDR3 DNA reads as TGCAGTGCTAGTTCCGAGACAGGGTATCAGCCCCAGCATTTT.

This clonotype was detected many times. The V call is TRBV20-1, the J call TRBJ2-3, with TRBD1 as a possible D gene (5 bases). The CDR3 has 15 residues. CDR1 is DFQATT and CDR2 is SNEGSKA in the germline V gene (reference sequence). V was clipped by 3 bases and J by 2 bases, with 15 bases between them. In DNA form, the CDR3 reads TGCAGTGCTAGCCACCAAGGGGCCACCACAGATACGCAGTATTTT. The encoded protein is CSASHQGATTDTQYF.

The table lists this clonotype with many counts. V usage is TRBV7-9 and J usage is TRBJ2-7; 9 bases are shared with TRBD1. The CDR3 length is 13 residues. Germline CDR1 reads SEHNR; CDR2 reads FQNEAQ (reference sequence). V was pared by 5 bases and J by 5 bases, with 4 bases of the junction left unmatched. The CDR3 DNA reads as TGTGCCAGCAGCCGGACAGGGGCCCACGAGCAGTACTTC. Amino acids: CASSRTGAHEQYF.

This clonotype has ten or more counts. V and J are TRBV18 and TRBJ1-1; weak D call: TRBD1 (5 bases). Trimming took 2 bases from V and 4 from J, leaving 8 bases between them. CDR3 length: 13 amino acids. Looked up from germline, CDR1 is KGHSH and CDR2 is LQKENI. The chain's CDR3 is CASSPDSSTEAFF. CDR3 sequence (DNA): TGTGCCAGCTCACCAGACAGTTCCACTGAAGCTTTCTTT.

This clonotype occurred a few times. The chain carries TRBV9 and TRBJ1-5; 7 positions agree with TRBD1. The CDR3 loop spans 14 amino acids. In germline, CDR1 is SGDLS, CDR2 YYNGEE. J gave up 5 bases and V 0 bases, and 2 bases lay outside the gene matches. The CDR3 DNA reads TGTGCCAGCAGCGTAGAGGGGGCTGATCAGCCCCAGCATTTT. Translation: CASSVEGADQPQHF.

Ten or more counts support this clonotype. This chain joins TRBV2 and TRBJ1-5, with D uncertain. CDR1 is SNHLY, CDR2 FYNNEI, per germline. The V end lost 4 bases, the J end lost 0 bases, and 1 base lay between the germline ends. The CDR3 loop spans 12 amino acids. In DNA form, the CDR3 reads TGTGCCAGCAGTGGTAGCAATCAGCCCCAGCATTTT. Amino acids: CASSGSNQPQHF.

This clonotype occurred a few times. The genes are TRBV6-1 and TRBJ2-7, with D maybe TRBD1 (5 bases). Germline CDR1 is MNHNS and CDR2 is SASEGT. Trimming removed 2 bases at V and 0 bases at J, with 11 bases between. The CDR3 covers 15 residues. The CDR3 DNA reads TGTGCCAGCAGTGAATTTAGGGGTTCCTCCTACGAGCAGTACTTC. It is translated as CASSEFRGSSYEQYF.

The table lists this clonotype with a few counts. J is TRBJ2-7 and V is TRBV29-1, with D unresolved. The germline V gene has CDR1 SQVTM and CDR2 ANQGSEA. V was shortened by 4 bases and J by 0 bases, with 10 bases between the two germline ends. This CDR3 spans 13 amino acids. DNA of the CDR3: TGCAGCGTTGTCCTGTATTCCTCCTACGAGCAGTACTTC. Protein sequence: CSVVLYSSYEQYF.

This clonotype was observed at least ten times. The DNA for the CDR3 is TGTGCCTGGAAAAAGGGAAGGTGGGAGGGCTACGAGCAGTACTTC. Protein: CAWKKGRWEGYEQYF. The genes are TRBV30 and TRBJ2-7; 7 bases align to TRBD2. Germline values: CDR1 GTSNPN, CDR2 SVGIG (reference sequence). The V and J ends lost 4 bases and 3 bases, in that order; junction bases with no gene match: 12. The CDR3 length is 15 residues.

Ten or more counts support this clonotype. The chain employs TRBV11-3 and TRBJ2-3; D uncertain. Deletions cut 1 base from V and 2 bases from J, with 7 bases between. Germline-derived CDR1 and CDR2 are SGHNT and YENEEA. The length of the CDR3 is 14 residues. CDR3 region: CASSLGGNTDTQYF. The CDR3 DNA reads as TGTGCCAGCAGCTTAGGTGGTAACACAGATACGCAGTATTTT.